Detailed here is one T cell receptor (beta chain). Each CDR3 protein gets one entry after TCRdb re-called the multiplex PCR reads with MiXCR. The sample shows 30,000 to 40,000 distinct CDR3 sequences, under 80% of them seen only once. The CDR3 totals 14 residues. The germline V and J ends were trimmed by 0 bases and 3 bases, with 5 bases remaining between them. Per the germline V gene, CDR1 is LGHNA and CDR2 is YSLEER. These data belong to a study of breast tumors, draining lymph nodes, adjacent tissues. The chain uses TRBV4-3 and TRBJ1-4; D is ambiguous. The sample taken for sequencing was breast tumor tissue. The clonotype comes from a female donor with breast cancer. Some clones in this sample may be carry-over from other donors' samples. The CDR3 coding sequence is TGCGCCAGCAGCCAAGATTTGGCTAATGAAAAACTGTTTTTT. It is translated as CASSQDLANEKLFF.